The rows below give T cell receptor beta chains drawn from one sample of a study of CD8 T cells in ankylosing spondylitis. One entry per CDR3 protein, called by TCRdb with MiXCR from the 5' RACE reads. Here the sample spans some 92,000 distinct CDR3 sequences, around 30% being singletons. The specimen sequenced was blood, either unsorted or a sorted T cell fraction (not recorded which). The source of these receptors is a male donor with ankylosing spondylitis or in good health (not recorded which). CDR3s include the opening cysteine and the closing phenylalanine or tryptophan. Each record gives: clone size, D gene, V gene, J gene, CDR3 DNA, CDR3 protein. D genes are given only for firm matches. Some rows have no size entry. The others give once, few or many, or a class for an expanded clone.

clone_size: .
d_call: TRBD2
v_call: TRBV11-3
j_call: TRBJ2-1
cdr3_nt: TGTGCCAGCAGCCAAAGCGGGGCCTACAATGAGCAGTTCTTC
cdr3_aa: CASSQSGAYNEQFF

clone_size: .
d_call: .
v_call: TRBV4-1
j_call: TRBJ1-5
cdr3_nt: TGCGCCAGCAGCCAAGATGGGGGGTTGGAGCAGCCCCAGCATTTT
cdr3_aa: CASSQDGGLEQPQHF

clone_size: .
d_call: .
v_call: TRBV11-2
j_call: TRBJ2-1
cdr3_nt: TGTGCCAGCAGCTTAGGAGGGCCTCCTAGGGATGAGCAGTTCTTC
cdr3_aa: CASSLGGPPRDEQFF

clone_size: few
d_call: TRBD1
v_call: TRBV7-9
j_call: TRBJ1-1
cdr3_nt: TGTGCCAGCAGCCGGGACAGGGGAGGTGAAGCTTTCTTT
cdr3_aa: CASSRDRGGEAFF

clone_size: few
d_call: .
v_call: TRBV5-1
j_call: TRBJ1-1
cdr3_nt: TGCGCCAGCAGACCCGGGACGGAGAACACTGAAGCTTTCTTT
cdr3_aa: CASRPGTENTEAFF

clone_size: many
d_call: TRBD2
v_call: TRBV20-1
j_call: TRBJ2-3
cdr3_nt: TGCAGTGCTACTTCAGCGGGAGGGCGAAATACGCAGTATTTT
cdr3_aa: CSATSAGGRNTQYF

clone_size: .
d_call: TRBD2
v_call: TRBV5-6
j_call: TRBJ2-5
cdr3_nt: TGTGCCAGCAGCGGGACTAGCGGGGAGGAGACCCAGTACTTC
cdr3_aa: CASSGTSGEETQYF

clone_size: .
d_call: .
v_call: TRBV10-3
j_call: TRBJ2-5
cdr3_nt: TGTGCCACGACGGACAGCCAAGAGACCCAGTACTTC
cdr3_aa: CATTDSQETQYF

clone_size: .
d_call: .
v_call: TRBV6-1
j_call: TRBJ1-2
cdr3_nt: TGTGCCAGCAGCCCCCGGGGGTTACAGAACAACTATGGCTACACCTTC
cdr3_aa: CASSPRGLQNNYGYTF

clone_size: .
d_call: .
v_call: TRBV5-1
j_call: TRBJ2-3
cdr3_nt: TGCGCCAGCAGCATGGGACTTAGCACAGATACGCAGTATTTT
cdr3_aa: CASSMGLSTDTQYF

clone_size: .
d_call: .
v_call: TRBV10-3
j_call: TRBJ2-2
cdr3_nt: TGTGCCATCAAAGGGAGCGGGGAGCTGTTTTTT
cdr3_aa: CAIKGSGELFF

clone_size: .
d_call: .
v_call: TRBV11-2
j_call: TRBJ1-1
cdr3_nt: TGTGCCAGCAGCCGGAGTGGCGCGGCAAGTTCAGCTTTCTTT
cdr3_aa: CASSRSGAASSAFF

clone_size: .
d_call: TRBD2
v_call: TRBV7-2
j_call: TRBJ2-3
cdr3_nt: TGTGCCAGCAGCTTAGGTCCTAGCGGGAGCACAGATACGCAGTATTTT
cdr3_aa: CASSLGPSGSTDTQYF

clone_size: .
d_call: .
v_call: TRBV12-3/TRBV12-4
j_call: TRBJ1-4
cdr3_nt: TGTGCCAGCAGTTTCATGGGGAGGGAGGAAGAAAAACTGTTTTTT
cdr3_aa: CASSFMGREEEKLFF

clone_size: few
d_call: .
v_call: TRBV7-2
j_call: TRBJ2-3
cdr3_nt: TGTGCCAGCAGCCCCCTTGCGCGAGATACGCAGTATTTT
cdr3_aa: CASSPLARDTQYF

clone_size: .
d_call: .
v_call: TRBV12-3/TRBV12-4
j_call: TRBJ2-5
cdr3_nt: TGTGCCAGCAGCGATACGTACCAAGAGACCCAGTACTTC
cdr3_aa: CASSDTYQETQYF

clone_size: .
d_call: TRBD1
v_call: TRBV12-3/TRBV12-4
j_call: TRBJ1-4
cdr3_nt: TGTGCCAGCAGTTTTCGGACAGGGGGTACCAATGAAAAACTGTTTTTT
cdr3_aa: CASSFRTGGTNEKLFF

clone_size: .
d_call: TRBD1
v_call: TRBV7-2
j_call: TRBJ1-5
cdr3_nt: TGTGCCAGCAGCCCCCGGGACAGGGTGGGTCAGCCCCAGCATTTT
cdr3_aa: CASSPRDRVGQPQHF

clone_size: few
d_call: .
v_call: TRBV5-1
j_call: TRBJ2-1
cdr3_nt: TGCGCCAGCAGCTTGGGACAAATCTGGGATGAGCAGTTCTTC
cdr3_aa: CASSLGQIWDEQFF

clone_size: few
d_call: .
v_call: TRBV7-2
j_call: TRBJ1-3
cdr3_nt: TGTGCCAGCAGCTTATACTCGTTGTCGGACGGCCAAACATCAGTCTCTGGAAACACCATATATTTT
cdr3_aa: CASSLYSLSDGQTSVSGNTIYF

clone_size: few
d_call: TRBD1
v_call: TRBV10-3
j_call: TRBJ2-1
cdr3_nt: TGTGCCATCAGTGTACCGAGGGGACAGGGGAACAATGAGCAGTTCTTC
cdr3_aa: CAISVPRGQGNNEQFF

clone_size: .
d_call: .
v_call: TRBV5-1
j_call: TRBJ2-1
cdr3_nt: TGCGCCAGCAGCGTTGACGGGGCTGGGTATGATGAGCAGTTCTTC
cdr3_aa: CASSVDGAGYDEQFF

clone_size: .
d_call: .
v_call: TRBV5-1
j_call: TRBJ2-7
cdr3_nt: TGCGCCAGCAGCCGGACGAACTCCCTTACAGGGATAACCTACGAGCAGTACTTC
cdr3_aa: CASSRTNSLTGITYEQYF

clone_size: .
d_call: TRBD2
v_call: TRBV29-1
j_call: TRBJ2-3
cdr3_nt: TGCAGCGCTGCAACTAGCGGGGTCCACACAGATACGCAGTATTTT
cdr3_aa: CSAATSGVHTDTQYF

clone_size: .
d_call: TRBD1
v_call: TRBV5-1
j_call: TRBJ1-1
cdr3_nt: TGCGCCAGCAGCTCACAGGGGGGAGTCACTGAAGCTTTCTTT
cdr3_aa: CASSSQGGVTEAFF

clone_size: .
d_call: .
v_call: TRBV12-3/TRBV12-4
j_call: TRBJ1-3
cdr3_nt: TGTGCCAGCAGTTTACGGGGACTCTCTGGAAACACCATATATTTT
cdr3_aa: CASSLRGLSGNTIYF

clone_size: few
d_call: .
v_call: TRBV10-3
j_call: TRBJ1-2
cdr3_nt: TGTGCCATCAGTGATGGACGCACGTCTAACTATGGCTACACCTTC
cdr3_aa: CAISDGRTSNYGYTF

clone_size: few
d_call: .
v_call: TRBV6-2/TRBV6-3
j_call: TRBJ1-1
cdr3_nt: TGTGCCAGCACCTCGGTCGCCTTTGGGCAGGCGAAATCTAGCACTGAAGCTTTCTTT
cdr3_aa: CASTSVAFGQAKSSTEAFF

clone_size: .
d_call: TRBD1
v_call: TRBV5-1
j_call: TRBJ1-1
cdr3_nt: TGCGCCAGCAGCACGAGACAGGGGAACACTGAAGCTTTCTTT
cdr3_aa: CASSTRQGNTEAFF